These 9 T cell receptor beta chains were sequenced from one sample in a study of blood T cell repertoires in COVID-19. Here immunoSEQ multiplex PCR was the method, and the copy in TCRdb shows in-frame clones only, minus some. The sample lists about 220,000 clones; around 84% were seen once. Sequencing input: peripheral blood. The source is a man aged 50 to 59 who had recovered from COVID-19.

This CDR3 is CASSIGTGGGETQYF. In nucleotides, the CDR3 is TGTGCCAGTAGTATCGGAACAGGGGGAGGGGAGACCCAGTACTTC. The chain employs TRBV19 and TRBJ2-5; possible D gene TRBD1, 8 bases. The CDR3 contains 15 residues. Germline assignment: CDR1 LNHDA and CDR2 SQIVND (reference sequence). Trimming stripped 3 bases from V and 5 bases from J, with 16 bases between.

The chain uses TRBV5-1 and TRBJ1-6, with D perhaps matching TRBD1 (5 bases). The ends were cut back, 2 bases at V and 7 bases at J, with 16 bases in the middle. The germline gives CDR1 SGHRS, CDR2 YFSETQ. The CDR3 is 16 amino acids. The CDR3 spells CASSFSGLTSNSPLHF. In DNA, the CDR3 is TGCGCCAGCAGCTTCTCAGGGTTGACCTCAAATTCACCCCTCCACTTT.

The V and J genes are TRBV6-6 and TRBJ1-1; 7 nucleotides match TRBD1. Germline CDR1 MNHNY, CDR2 SVGAGI (reference sequence). J gave up 2 bases and V 6 bases, and 9 bases lay outside the gene matches. The CDR3 spans 15 residues. The chain's CDR3 is CASRPTRQGNTEAFF. Written as DNA, the CDR3 is TGTGCCAGCAGACCAACCCGACAGGGAAACACTGAAGCTTTCTTT.

This clone was counted a few times. V gene TRBV30 combines with J gene TRBJ1-2, with 8 nucleotides matching TRBD1. Looked up from germline, CDR1 is GTSNPN and CDR2 is SVGIG (reference sequence). The CDR3 is 14 amino acids. Trimming cost V 2 bases and J 13 bases; bases outside gene matches: 15. The CDR3 is CAWSPTGQALISTF. The CDR3 DNA follows: TGTGCCTGGAGTCCCACGGGACAGGCCCTAATCTCCACCTTC.

This clone appeared a few times. This chain connects TRBV27 to TRBJ2-1; 7 positions agree with TRBD1. Per germline, CDR1 MNHEY and CDR2 SMNVEV (reference sequence). This CDR3 spans 15 amino acids. Trimming at V came to 5 bases and at J to 0 bases, leaving 4 bases not matched to a gene. In nucleotides, the CDR3 is TGTGCCAGCAGTCAGGGGACAGCCTCCTACAATGAGCAGTTCTTC. Protein product: CASSQGTASYNEQFF.

This chain joins TRBV30 and TRBJ2-2, with a weak D call TRBD1 (6 bases). V lost 3 bases, J lost 2 bases, and 16 bases lay in between. The CDR3 loop spans 16 amino acids. CDR1 and CDR2 from the germline V gene are GTSNPN and SVGIG (reference sequence). CDR3: CAWRARGISNTGELFF. For the CDR3, the DNA is TGTGCCTGGAGGGCCAGGGGAATATCCAACACCGGGGAGCTGTTTTTT. Full variable domain (outside the CDR3, taken from reference TRBV30 and TRBJ2-2): SQTIHQWPATLVQPVGSPLSLECTVEGTSNPNLYWYRQAAGRGLQLLFYSVGIGQISSEVPQNLSASRPQDRQFILSSKKLLLSDSGFYLCAWRARGISNTGELFFGEGSRLTVL.

This chain links TRBV29-1 with TRBJ2-7, with 8 bases matching TRBD1. The CDR3 length is 14 residues. V dropped 7 bases and J dropped 0; count of bases not matched to a gene: 8. Per germline, CDR1 SQVTM and CDR2 ANQGSEA. The CDR3 nucleotides read TGCAGCGCCCTGGGACAGGAGAGCTCCTACGAGCAGTACTTC. It is translated as CSALGQESSYEQYF.

The V call is TRBV28, the J call TRBJ2-5, with 8 positions matching TRBD1. The V gene end was trimmed by 4 bases and the J gene end by 2 bases; junction bases not matched to a gene: 12. This CDR3 comprises 17 residues. Germline CDR1 is MDHEN and CDR2 is SYDVKM. CDR3 loop: CASSSPAAGGGQETQYF. CDR3 DNA: TGTGCCAGCAGTTCGCCAGCCGCAGGGGGCGGTCAAGAGACCCAGTACTTC. The whole variable domain, remainder taken from reference TRBV28 and TRBJ2-5, is DVKVTQSSRYLVKRTGEKVFLECVQDMDHENMFWYRQDPGLGLRLIYFSYDVKMKEKGDIPEGYSVSREKKERFSLILESASTNQTSMYLCASSSPAAGGGQETQYFGPGTRLLVL.

The gene calls are TRBV9 and TRBJ1-6; 7 bases line up with TRBD1. The germline gives CDR1 SGDLS, CDR2 YYNGEE. The junction had 4 bases not matched to a gene; V was cut back by 3 bases and J by 10 bases. The CDR3 sequence is 13 residues long. In nucleotides, the CDR3 is TGTGCCAGCAGCGCCACAGGGGTGTCACCCCTCCACTTT. Amino acid sequence: CASSATGVSPLHF.